These 7 T cell receptor beta chains originate from one sample sequenced in a study of blood T cell repertoires in COVID-19. The data were produced by immunoSEQ multiplex PCR, yet TCRdb's version contains in-frame clones alone and is incomplete. Of tens of thousands of clones in the sample, 75% to 95% were seen once. The sample taken for sequencing was peripheral blood. The receptors originated from an elderly man with acute or convalescent COVID-19.

The chain combines TRBV5-6 with TRBJ2-1, with 9 bases that match TRBD2. Germline CDR1 and CDR2: SGHDT and YYEEEE. The CDR3 totals 17 residues. The J segment lost 4 bases and the V segment lost 1 base, leaving 9 bases of the junction unmatched. CDR3 DNA: TGTGCCAGCAGCTTGTCCCCAGCGGGGGGCAGGTACAATGAGCAGTTCTTC. Protein: CASSLSPAGGRYNEQFF.

The rearrangement uses TRBV3-1 (or the pseudogene TRBV3-2) and TRBJ2-5, with 9 bases lining up with TRBD2. With 8 bases clipped from V and 2 bases from J, the junction kept 3 bases outside the gene matches. CDR1 LGHDT and CDR2 YNNKEL come from the germline V gene (reference sequence). The CDR3 spans 13 residues. Written as DNA, the CDR3 is TGTGCCAGCTCAGCGGGGGGTCAAGAGACCCAGTACTTC. Amino acid sequence: CASSAGGQETQYF.

The chain links TRBV28 to TRBJ1-1; D may be TRBD1 (5 bases). The V end lost 1 base, the J end lost 5 bases, and 20 bases lay between the germline ends. CDR3 length: 17 residues. In germline, CDR1 is MDHEN, CDR2 SYDVKM. The CDR3 bases are TGTGCCAGCAGTTTATCAGCGGGGGTCGACAGTAGGACTGAAGCTTTCTTT. It specifies CASSLSAGVDSRTEAFF.

The J gene is TRBJ2-2, the V gene TRBV12-3 or TRBV12-4; D is possibly TRBD1 (6 bases). The CDR3 sequence is 13 residues long. V was shortened by 8 bases and J by 5 bases, with 12 bases between the two germline ends. In DNA, the CDR3 is TGTGCCAGCGGTCAGGGGCGGACCGGGGAGCTGTTTTTT. Amino acids: CASGQGRTGELFF.

The chain combines TRBV13 with TRBJ2-3; unclear D gene. V lost 3 bases, J lost 2 bases, and 3 bases lay in between. The germline gives CDR1 PRHDT, CDR2 FYEKMQ (reference sequence). The CDR3 is 12 residues long. The CDR3 region is CASSFYTDTQYF. The CDR3 nucleotides are TGTGCCAGCAGCTTCTACACAGATACGCAGTATTTT.

The V gene is TRBV19, the J gene TRBJ2-5, with 11 positions matching TRBD1. Looked up from germline, CDR1 is LNHDA and CDR2 is SQIVND (reference sequence). Trimming removed 6 bases from V and 4 bases from J; junction bases left unmatched: 13. The CDR3 contains 17 residues. The CDR3 coding sequence is TGTGCCAGTAGGTGGACAGGGGGCGCGGGGGATAGAGAGACCCAGTACTTC. Protein: CASRWTGGAGDRETQYF. Looking up the rest from reference TRBV19 and TRBJ2-5 gives the full variable domain: DGGITQSPKYLFRKEGQNVTLSCEQNLNHDAMYWYRQDPGQGLRLIYYSQIVNDFQKGDIAEGYSVSREKKESFPLTVTSAQKNPTAFYLCASRWTGGAGDRETQYFGPGTRLLVL.

This rearrangement joins TRBV3-1 (or the pseudogene TRBV3-2) to TRBJ2-3; 8 bases are shared with TRBD1. The CDR3 has 16 residues. J was trimmed by 2 bases and V by 1 base; bases with no gene match: 5. Germline assignment: CDR1 LGHDT and CDR2 YNNKEL (reference sequence). CDR3 protein: CASSQGTGGNTDTQYF. The CDR3 nucleotides read TGTGCCAGCAGCCAAGGTACAGGGGGAAACACAGATACGCAGTATTTT.